This T cell receptor beta chain was retrieved from a study of blood T cell repertoires in COVID-19. Study context: The United States, Italy and Spain supplied acute and convalescent COVID-19 samples. PBMCs, B-cell-depleted T cells, or T cells were the source of the cDNA or gDNA that made up the material.

As originally analysed: From reference gene primer amplification, estimates of nucleated cell counts were derived. This table comes from immunoSEQ multiplex PCR, and its TCRdb copy is limited to in-frame clones, with some not included. The DNA gave D and trimming, while V, J and clone size come from that table. The sample carries about 190,000 clones, around nine tenths recorded once. The germline V gene has CDR1 SQVTM and CDR2 ANQGSEA. The CDR3 is 10 residues long. Trimming stripped 7 bases from V and 5 bases from J, with 8 bases between. Sequencing was done on a sample of peripheral blood. V is TRBV29-1 and J is TRBJ1-1, with unresolved D. This TCR derives from a man between 35 and 55 years old with active or convalescent COVID-19. In DNA form, the CDR3 reads TGCAGCGGGGCGGGGACTGAAGCTTTCTTT. Its translation is CSGAGTEAFF.